This TCR beta chain emerged from a study of cytomegalovirus exposure and HLA in healthy donors (dated by TCRdb to the late 2010s). For the study in its entirety: An earlier analysis of under 600 of the donors reported approximately 290 Gb of sequence data and around 120 million unique TCR beta sequences from about 200 million T cells. In a later analysis, previously published TCR beta repertoires from several hundred donors were re-analyzed and high-resolution HLA genotyping was added so that TCR occurrence patterns could be studied. A separate validation cohort of roughly 130 different subjects was used in addition to the approximately 670-subject first cohort. Of the roughly 400 genotyped donors, 81% fell in the genetic ancestry cluster associated with self-reported Caucasian donors. All discovery cohort repertoires had been generated on a single sequencing platform. Roughly 5 DR-DQ haplotypes were handled as single units for association and clustering because linkage in the cohort was strong. A later genetic analysis used genome-wide SNP genotypes for about three fifths of the 666 donors, treating that subset as a discovery cohort. On average, around 240,000 unique TCR beta nucleotide sequences were sequenced per donor among 350 to 400 genotyped donors of the cohort, with roughly 20% of those sequences being non-productive. Rather than using new phenotypic data, the later analysis identified candidate immune exposures from TCR beta sequences and from how often those sequences occurred across donors. To decide whether each TCR beta V gene segment behaved as functional or pseudogenic, an earlier analysis of 587 of the donors relied on high-throughput TCR beta sequencing. Typing coverage differed by locus: A, B, C, DRB1 and DQB1 were typed in roughly 620-640 donors, DQA1 in 500 to 550, DPA1 in over 600, and DPB1 in 400 to 490. An early release covering 550 to 650 HLA-typed donors comprised about 300 gigabases of sequencing data and around 85 million unique TCR sequences. The study combined high-throughput TCR immunosequencing, statistical association of individual TCRs with disease status, and machine learning to predict cytomegalovirus infection status. The T cell repertoires of several hundred subjects were profiled by immunosequencing and related to cytomegalovirus serostatus. The study aimed to test whether signatures of past pathogen exposure could be identified by cataloging public T cell receptors. Alongside the repertoire data, information on donor age, sex, ethnicity and CMV serostatus was compiled. Both class I and class II loci were covered by HLA typing, at four-digit resolution.

Preparation of the library involved the immunoSEQ multiplex PCR assay. For the multiplex PCR, a mixture combining 60 forward primers for TCR Vbeta segments and 13 reverse primers for TCR Jbeta segments was used. The CDR3 region of rearranged TCR beta genes was amplified from genomic DNA by a multiplex PCR assay. The amplified TCR beta libraries were sequenced on the Illumina HiSeq System as 87-base-pair reads. The authors processed their data as follows. In a later analysis, tens of millions of unique TCR beta chains were counted across the 650 to 750 repertoires, and about 10 million of these chains were shared by at least two donors. To remove PCR and sequencing errors, raw reads were error-corrected and collapsed into unique sequences using a nearest-neighbor algorithm that merged closely related sequences. To assign V, D and J gene segments, CDR3 sequences were aligned to IMGT reference sequences. For a sequence to be retained, at least a six-nucleotide match to both a V gene segment and a J gene segment was required. A rearrangement was called productive if the CDR3 had no stop codons and remained in frame with V and J, and every other rearrangement was called non-productive. CDR3 was defined according to IMGT convention as the region running from the second conserved V-encoded cysteine to the conserved J-encoded phenylalanine. The earlier analysis of about 530 of the donors excluded any sequence lacking an unambiguous match to a single V gene segment. In an earlier analysis of some 590 of the donors, V segments were called functional above 56.7% productive rearrangements and were called segregating when the between-donor standard deviation exceeded 5%. A statistical classification framework was built to diagnose cytomegalovirus status from the catalog of TCR beta chain sequences. In a later analysis, V and J genes were assigned by comparing TCR nucleotide sequences against IMGT/GENE-DB human TR gene sequences. In a later analysis, CDR3 sequences and most-parsimonious VDJ recombination scenarios were assigned using the TCRdist pipeline. A later analysis defined each TCR beta chain by its CDR3 amino acid sequence plus V-gene family, and excluded reads lacking a unique V-gene family. As a way to deal with suspected cross-contamination and a sequencing artifact, a later analysis dropped nearly 600 nucleotide sequences that were highly shared and had low generation probability. A later analysis calculated a clonal expansion index for each public chain from normalized within-repertoire ranks of inferred template counts. Generation probabilities in a later analysis came from a VDJ recombination model fitted to out-of-frame rearrangements, and those results were checked against IGoR. A later analysis scored TCR-TCR, TCR-HLA and TCR-CMV co-occurrence with hypergeometric tests, applying a repertoire-size bias correction to TCR pairs. A later analysis estimated false discovery rates by permuting HLA or CMV assignments 20 times. In a later analysis, co-occurring TCRs were grouped using DBSCAN, with TCRdist sequence similarity added in when clustering inside HLA-allele-positive subsets. Repertoires with fewer than 30,000 or more than 120,000 public chains, plus five repertoires with anomalous nucleotide sharing, were excluded from co-occurrence clustering. TCRdb mirrors the immuneACCESS table, restricted to in-frame sequences. Some clones are absent from its copies; in checked studies, under half trace to an unresolved V gene, and the reason for the others is unknown. Clone size and the V and J calls come from that table; the DNA yielded D and trimming. The sample records about 200,000 clones, 70% to 90% of which are singletons. The ten biggest clones cover 2% to 2.5% of the sample.

Study-wide findings and limitations: An association between a missense DCLRE1C variant and V-gene and J-gene trimming of TCR beta chains was found in a later genetic analysis and replicated in an independent cohort. In a later genetic analysis, fewer N-insertions in productive TCRs were reported among donors in an Asian-associated ancestry cluster than the 666-donor mean. In this cohort, only TCR beta chains were sequenced, and detectable features were limited by the absence of alpha or paired-chain data. The classifier was reported to diagnose cytomegalovirus status with high specificity and sensitivity in both the original and validation cohorts. In vitro tests confirmed that a few of the cytomegalovirus-associated TCR beta chains recognize cytomegalovirus antigens. Compared with equally common non-associated chains, HLA-associated TCR beta chains in a later analysis were more clonally expanded and had lower generation probabilities. Assigning TCR associations to individual alleles was difficult when HLA alleles, especially DR and DQ, strongly co-occurred. In the study, around 150 TCR beta chains were listed as associated with cytomegalovirus. Most CMV-associated TCR beta chains appeared to be HLA-restricted in a later analysis, and the HLA associations seemed to be driven largely by CMV exposure. Some IMGT-functional V segments, including TRBV6-2 and TRBV6-3, could not be distinguished by the 87-base-pair reads and were therefore excluded. In an earlier analysis of approximately 590 of the donors, most TCR beta V segments appeared in productive rearrangements about 87% or about 30% of the time, broadly matching IMGT annotations. In a later analysis, the rate of TCR association differed among HLA loci, with DRB1 alleles having the most associated TCRs and HLA-C alleles having the fewest. A cluster of highly shared sequence variants was judged likely to be a technical artifact of the sequencing pipeline. Linkage disequilibrium might explain the correlated functional status among segregating V segments, but an unknown experimental factor could not be ruled out. The earlier analysis of nearly 600 of the donors excluded some 15 rarely observed V segments, including chromosome 9 orphons, because counts were too low. HLA typing was unavailable for some donors at each locus, so association tests used only the typed subset. Specific HLA alleles were associated with more than 15,000 TCR beta sequences at a false discovery rate of 0.05 in a later analysis. Most TCR sequences were seen in very few donors, while some public TCRs were found in many individuals. A further reported finding was that TCR beta sequences accurately predicted the HLA-A and HLA-B alleles for most subjects in the first cohort. The only immune exposure information available for the cohort was CMV serostatus. A later analysis reported that several top co-occurrence clusters appeared linked to parvovirus B19, influenza, CMV and Epstein-Barr virus. Roughly uniform sequencing depth across donors was assumed in presence/absence analyses, although this assumption may not hold. It was suggested by the authors that the approach could potentially be generalized to other disease states and immunological phenotypes.

The cohort consisted of 600 to 750 healthy bone marrow donors. At the time of sampling, all cohort members were nominally healthy, though unrecorded immune exposures were likely present. The donor tested CMV seronegative and was one of the 352 seronegative cohort members. A peripheral blood sample was provided by each donor, and peripheral blood mononuclear cells were used for TCR beta sequencing. The Qiagen DNeasy Blood Extraction Kit was used to extract genomic DNA from the blood cell samples. The CDR3 covers 17 residues, taking in both the cysteine and the phenylalanine. The DNA shown is the 51-base CDR3, in frame from base 1. V and J are trimmed by 0 bases and 1 base, and the gene matches miss 8 bases of the junction. Sequences SGHRS (CDR1) and YFSETQ (CDR2) are obtained from the germline V gene. This clone showed up just once. This clone's antigen is unknown. Per-nucleotide qualities are absent, and no much larger clonotype sits a single base away.

Sequencing was done on a sample of PBMCs. The rearranged segments are TRBV5-1 and TRBJ2-5; TRBD2 aligns with 8 central bases. This clonotype originated in a woman between 50 and 59 years old in good health and CMV-seronegative. In nucleotide form, the sequence is TGCGCCAGCAGCTTGGGTCAACTAACTAGCGGCCAAGAGACCCAGTACTTC. Its protein is CASSLGQLTSGQETQYF.